A selection of T cell receptor beta chains follows, all from one sample in a study of T cells and Merkel cell carcinoma outcomes. This table comes from immunoSEQ multiplex PCR, and its TCRdb copy is limited to in-frame clones, with some not included. Of 4,000 to 5,000 clones listed, more than 85% are singletons. Sequencing was done on a sample of tumor tissue from Merkel cell carcinoma. These TCRs come from a human donor with Merkel cell carcinoma. The CDR3 runs from the conserved cysteine through the conserved F or W. The D gene is left open where the match is weak. Clone size is given for some rows only: seen once, a few or many times, or a class if the clone is expanded.

D,size,V,J,DNA,CDR3
-,once,TRBV7-2,TRBJ1-2,TGTGCCACCCGGGTAGCAGGGACTAACTATGGCTACACCTTC,CATRVAGTNYGYTF
-,-,TRBV19,TRBJ1-4,TGTGCCAGTACTACGAATGAAAAACTGTTTTTT,CASTTNEKLFF
-,once,TRBV4-3,TRBJ1-1,TGCGCCAGCAGCCACAAAACAGGGTGGACTGAAGCTTTCTTT,CASSHKTGWTEAFF
-,-,TRBV29-1,TRBJ1-5,TGCAGCGTTGCCGGCCCCGATCAGCCCCAGCATTTT,CSVAGPDQPQHF
-,-,TRBV5-1,TRBJ1-1,TGCGCCAGCAGGTTCCAGGGTGTCGGCACTGAAGCTTTCTTT,CASRFQGVGTEAFF
TRBD1,-,TRBV7-9,TRBJ2-2,TGTGCCAGCAGCTGGGGACAGGGGACCACCGGGGAGCTGTTTTTT,CASSWGQGTTGELFF
-,-,TRBV11-3,TRBJ2-1,TGTGCCAGCAGCTTAGATCAGGGGGGAACAATAACCTACAATGAGCAGTTCTTC,CASSLDQGGTITYNEQFF
TRBD1,-,TRBV27,TRBJ1-2,TGTGCCAGCAGTTCCCTGGGACAGGATACAAACTATGGCTACACCTTC,CASSSLGQDTNYGYTF
TRBD1,-,TRBV5-6,TRBJ1-1,TGTGCCAGCAGCTTCCCTACAGGGGCGGGGATGAACACTGAAGCTTTCTTT,CASSFPTGAGMNTEAFF
-,-,TRBV7-9,TRBJ2-7,TGTGCCAGCAGCCGAGCAGCGTACAAGCAGTACTTC,CASSRAAYKQYF
-,-,TRBV5-5,TRBJ1-1,TGTGCCAGCAGCTTGGACCCAGGAGTCATGAACACTGAAGCTTTCTTT,CASSLDPGVMNTEAFF
-,-,TRBV10-3,TRBJ2-2,TGTGCCATCAGTGAGTCGGTCAGGGAGGTCGGGGAGCTGTTTTTT,CAISESVREVGELFF
-,-,TRBV2,TRBJ2-7,TGTGCCAGCAGTGGGTGGAGGGACAACGAGCAGTACTTC,CASSGWRDNEQYF
TRBD2,-,TRBV27,TRBJ2-7,TGTGCCAGCAGTTCTCTAGCCGGGAGGCTCTCCTACGAGCAGTACTTC,CASSSLAGRLSYEQYF
-,once,TRBV6-1,TRBJ2-2,TGTGCCAGCAGTGCCATTTCACAGGGTCTCTCCGGGGAGCTGTTTTTT,CASSAISQGLSGELFF
-,once,TRBV7-9,TRBJ1-2,TGTGCCAGCAGCCTACAGGGACCGGCTTGGGGCTACACCTTC,CASSLQGPAWGYTF
TRBD1,once,TRBV5-1,TRBJ1-1,TGCGCCAGCAGCTCCCAGGGACAGGGAGGTCCTGAAGCTTTCTTT,CASSSQGQGGPEAFF
TRBD1,-,TRBV7-2,TRBJ1-1,TGTGCCAGCAGCTTAATGGGACAGGGGGCGCCTGAAGCTTTCTTT,CASSLMGQGAPEAFF
TRBD1,-,TRBV4-1,TRBJ1-5,TGCGCCAGCAGCCCCGGGACAGGGGATGCGAGCAATCAGCCCCAGCATTTT,CASSPGTGDASNQPQHF
-,-,TRBV28,TRBJ2-7,TGTGCCAGCAGTTTATCTTTTCCCCTAAGTGGTGAGCAGTACTTC,CASSLSFPLSGEQYF
-,-,TRBV9,TRBJ2-7,TGTGCCAGCAGCCCTTTAGGGGGGTTCTACGAGCAGTACTTC,CASSPLGGFYEQYF
-,-,TRBV11-2,TRBJ2-2,TGTGCCAGCAGCTTAGCCTCGGCGGGGATCGGGGAGCTGTTTTTT,CASSLASAGIGELFF
-,-,TRBV4-2,TRBJ2-2,TGTGCCAGCAGCCAAGATACAGGGTTCACCGGGGAGCTGTTTTTT,CASSQDTGFTGELFF
TRBD1,-,TRBV27,TRBJ1-1,TGTGCCAGCAGTTTCTCCGGGACAGGGGGCACTGAAGCTTTCTTT,CASSFSGTGGTEAFF
-,-,TRBV27,TRBJ1-2,TGTGCCAGCAGTTCCGGGGGCTCCCTCTATGGCTACACCTTC,CASSSGGSLYGYTF
TRBD2,-,TRBV7-2,TRBJ2-5,TGTGCCAGCAGCCTAAGCGGGAGAGGCGGAGAGACCCAGTACTTC,CASSLSGRGGETQYF
TRBD1,-,TRBV7-2,TRBJ2-2,TGTGCCAGCAGCTTAGGCCCCGACAGGGCCGGGGAGCTGTTTTTT,CASSLGPDRAGELFF
-,once,TRBV7-2,TRBJ2-7,TGTGCCAGCAGCCTCACTAGGGGAGCGGCTTACGAGCAGTACTTC,CASSLTRGAAYEQYF
-,-,TRBV7-3,TRBJ2-7,TGTGCCAGTAAGAGGGGGGGGAGCTCCTACGAGCAGTACTTC,CASKRGGSSYEQYF
-,-,TRBV9,TRBJ1-1,TGTGCCAGCAGCGTAGGGCCGGTGAACACTGAAGCTTTCTTT,CASSVGPVNTEAFF
TRBD1,-,TRBV7-2,TRBJ1-1,TGTGCCAGCGGGGCACAGGGGGCGTTCGCTGAAGCTTTCTTT,CASGAQGAFAEAFF
-,-,TRBV25-1,TRBJ1-2,TGTGCCAGCAGTGACCCCGTATACTCATATGGCTACACCTTC,CASSDPVYSYGYTF
-,-,TRBV28,TRBJ1-2,TGTGCCAGCAGTCCCCGGAGGGGCTCAGGCTACACCTTC,CASSPRRGSGYTF
-,-,TRBV5-6,TRBJ1-2,TGTGCCAGCAGCTTCCGGTTCTATGGCTACACCTTC,CASSFRFYGYTF
-,once,TRBV9,TRBJ1-1,TGTGCCAGCAGCGTGACTGGGAACACTGAAGCTTTCTTT,CASSVTGNTEAFF
-,-,TRBV6-5,TRBJ1-2,TGTGCCAGCAGTTACTCATGGGGGGAGGGCTACACCTTC,CASSYSWGEGYTF
TRBD2,-,TRBV4-3,TRBJ2-7,TGCGCCAGCAGCCAGGAGTTAGCGGGAGGGAACGCCTACGAGCAGTACTTC,CASSQELAGGNAYEQYF
-,-,TRBV4-3,TRBJ2-7,TGCGCCAGCAGCCAAGACCAATGGGGCAATCAATACGAGCAGTACTTC,CASSQDQWGNQYEQYF
-,-,TRBV28,TRBJ1-5,TGTGCCAGCAGTCCCGGACATTTGCTAGCTTCTGGCCAGCCCCAGCATTTT,CASSPGHLLASGQPQHF
TRBD2,-,TRBV7-9,TRBJ2-2,TGTGCCAGCAGGACTAGCGGGAACACCGGGGAGCTGTTTTTT,CASRTSGNTGELFF
-,-,TRBV12-5,TRBJ1-6,TGTGCTAGTACCCCGGGTTTAGGAAATTCACCCCTCCACTTT,CASTPGLGNSPLHF
-,once,TRBV19,TRBJ1-3,TGTGCCAGTAGTATGCAGGCGAGTGCCTCTGGAAACACCATATATTTT,CASSMQASASGNTIYF
TRBD1,once,TRBV19,TRBJ2-7,TGTGCCAGTAGTATCGGGACAGCCTACGAGCAGTACTTC,CASSIGTAYEQYF
TRBD1,-,TRBV4-2,TRBJ1-1,TGTGCCAGCAGCCTAGACAGGGGTCAAGCTTTCTTT,CASSLDRGQAFF
TRBD1,-,TRBV5-1,TRBJ1-1,TGCGCCAGCAGCCTAGGCGGACAGGGGGTTTTAGGCACTGAAGCTTTCTTT,CASSLGGQGVLGTEAFF
TRBD1,-,TRBV5-1,TRBJ1-1,TGCGCCACCAGAGACAGGGATAACACTGAAGCTTTCTTT,CATRDRDNTEAFF
-,-,TRBV6-1,TRBJ2-7,TGTGCCAGCAGTCGGGACGCTATCTACGAGCAGTACTTC,CASSRDAIYEQYF
-,-,TRBV19,TRBJ1-1,TGTGCCAGTAGTAGACCCGAGGGAAGAGGCACTGAAGCTTTCTTT,CASSRPEGRGTEAFF
-,few,TRBV28,TRBJ2-2,TGTGCCAGCAGTCCTCTCACCGGGGAGCTGTTTTTT,CASSPLTGELFF